This T cell receptor beta chain was sequenced for a study of CD8+CD57+ T cells in acquired aplastic anemia. Study-level information: Sorted CD4+ and CD8+ cells yielded DNA averaging approximately 3 ug. The average read count for CD4+ cells in healthy donors was 10 million to 11 million. Points from the study as a whole: Patients and controls had in common 25 to 35 CD8+ CDR3 sequences.

Between the trimmed V and J ends, which lost 6 bases and 13 bases, there was a span of 19 bases. The CDR3 is 13 amino acids. Per germline, CDR1 GTSNPN and CDR2 SVGIG (reference sequence). Profiles of TCR beta VDJ and CDR3 were generated from a genomic DNA template. TCRdb recomputed calls from the reads with MiXCR, one row per CDR3 protein. The table shows around 180,000 distinct CDR3 sequences, with around 60% occurring only once. This clonotype was counted many times. The target antigen is unknown. The sequence came from a human donor in good health. The sequenced sample consisted of sorted CD4+, CD8+, or CD8+CD57+ T cells (not recorded which) from PBMCs. The chain employs TRBV30 and TRBJ1-6, with a tentative D call TRBD1 (5 bases). CDR3 sequence: CACQIYRNTPLHF. Here the CDR3 DNA reads TGTGCCTGTCAAATCTACAGGAATACGCCCCTCCACTTT.